Given below is one T cell receptor beta chain in context. Its target is not known. This entry comes from a study of T cell responses to AZD1222 COVID-19 vaccine. Study-wide results and caveats: Recipients of AZD1222 seropositive at baseline numbered only 6 or 7. Reports indicate that nearly half of spike-specific TCRs are directed at unmutated variant regions. Spike-specific TCR breadth and depth were elevated following two AZD1222 doses. The sample set comprised mostly white British donors with more females, and clonal diversity was possibly underestimated.

Assay: immunoSEQ multiplex PCR; the TCRdb copy retains only in-frame clones and omits some. The sample shows about 120,000 clones, less than 95% of them seen only once. Per the germline V gene, CDR1 is SGHDN and CDR2 is FVKESK. Losses at the gene ends were 5 bases for V and 8 bases for J; bases not matched to a gene: 14. This CDR3 region has 15 residues. The sample here was peripheral blood, taken on day 0 of AZD1222 vaccination. The J gene is TRBJ1-2, the V gene TRBV14; 7 positions agree with TRBD1. The TCR comes from an adult in good health. This CDR3 is CASSGTRDSPRGYTF. In DNA form, the CDR3 reads TGTGCCAGCAGCGGGACCCGGGACAGTCCTCGAGGCTACACCTTC.